This paragraph covers one TCR beta chain sequence. Its cognate antigen has yet to be identified. It has no much larger one-base neighbor in the sample; base qualities were not kept. Systemically healthy Caucasian individuals from Russia, 39 in total and aged roughly 6 to 100 years, were included as donors. Each donor gave ten milliliters of peripheral blood, collected into EDTA-treated Vacutainer tubes. Ficoll-Paque density-gradient centrifugation was used to isolate PBMCs, with at least 7 million per sample. Total RNA, at least 5.5 micrograms per sample, was extracted from PBMCs with Trizol reagent. For every donor, an aliquot of PBMCs went through flow cytometry to measure the percentages of naive CD45RAhigh/CD27high T cells. These data are taken from a study of blood T cells in healthy people across ages (dated by TCRdb to the mid-2010s). Study-wide context: In model experiments, template switching captured about one uniquely barcoded TCR beta cDNA molecule for every two T cells. The study measured age-related changes in TCR beta repertoire diversity using deep sequencing normalized with unique cDNA molecular identifiers. The study analyzed two additional independent replicas of 1 million unique cDNA reads from the same blood draw for two donors, one aged 18 to 29 and one aged 80 or older. The donors were split into four age groups: young (average 16 years), middle-aged (roughly 42), aged (roughly 60) and long-lived (about 74). To avoid experimental bias, donors of different ages were distributed randomly across sequencing lanes. The paper's findings and limits, for the study overall: Because the CMV infection status of the donors was unknown, age-related changes in expanded clonotypes may potentially have been confounded. Because profiling used bulk unsorted PBMCs, naive and antigen-experienced compartments could not be compared conclusively. As age increased, observed TCR beta diversity per million T cells dropped in a roughly linear way, and a significant reduction was already evident by age 40. Compared with the aged group, the long-lived group had more naive CD4+ T cells, fewer expanded clones and increased TCR diversity, suggesting age selection. Observed TCR beta diversity correlated strongly with the percentage of naive T cells measured by flow cytometry. Estimates of total diversity based on one million sequenced T cells were regarded as lower bounds and as underestimates.

Here V drops 2 bases and J drops 5 bases, and the junction holds 6 bases not matched to any gene. Its CDR3 holds 15 amino acids, cysteine through phenylalanine. The kept DNA is CDR3 alone, 45 bases in frame from the first base. Looking up the germline V gene yields CDR1 SGHTA and CDR2 FQGNSA. The library relied on 5' RACE. Sequenced on an Illumina HiSeq 2500. A second PCR of roughly 7 to 11 cycles was run with a J-beta primer mix and a sample-barcoded 5' primer. A unique molecular identifier was introduced onto each TCR beta cDNA molecule by a template-switch 5' adaptor carrying 12 random nucleotides. At least 2.5 million CDR3-containing paired-end reads were obtained from each sample. The Mint cDNA synthesis kit, primed by a TRBC-specific oligonucleotide, was used to synthesize first-strand cDNA from all RNA. Following uracil-DNA glycosylase treatment, all cDNA underwent a first 18-cycle PCR with the universal primers M1SS and BC2_uni_R. As for the authors' bioinformatics: For normalization, 1 million high-quality reads, each with a distinct molecular identifier, were randomly selected from each sample. Instead of being binned into consensus sequences, reads with shared molecular identifiers were discarded. MiTCR, with a Q25 quality threshold and the strictest error-elimination algorithm, was used for CDR3 identification, clonotype clustering and error correction. A nonparametric unseen species model using Euler transformation provided a lower-bound estimate of total TCR beta diversity. TCRdb cleaned the public reads at Q25 with fastp, built clones with MiXCR and kept in-frame beta chains. One record per CDR3 amino acid sequence lists the most common genes and DNA. In this record, the V and J calls reflect TCRdb's handling and not the investigators' own analysis. The table for this sample lists about 580,000 distinct CDR3 sequences; 40% to 50% of them were counted only once. The ten largest make up roughly 25% of the sample.

The specimen sequenced was blood. The chain is made from TRBV7-2 and TRBJ2-5, with 9 junctional bases fitting TRBD1. This receptor was obtained from a man older than 75 in good health. The CDR3 protein: CASSLITGGVETQYF. The DNA sequence is as follows: TGTGCCAGCAGCTTAATTACAGGGGGCGTCGAGACCCAGTACTTC.